The 22 T cell receptor beta chains reported below all come from one sample, sequenced in a study of blood T cell repertoires in COVID-19 (TCRdb year 2020). Receptor libraries were prepared by the immunoSEQ multiplex PCR assay. TCRdb holds this immuneACCESS table with in-frame rearrangements only. Some clones are missing; in checked studies, unresolved V genes explain under half, and the rest has no known cause. In this sample the table shows about 270,000 clones, about nine tenths of which occur a single time. About 8.7% of the sample lies in the top ten. The sequencing sample was made of peripheral blood. Every receptor here comes from a man aged 40-50 years with active or convalescent COVID-19.

This rearrangement joins TRBV9 to TRBJ1-1; D remains unclear. Trimming stripped 0 bases from V and 3 bases from J, with 6 bases between. The V gene's germline CDR1 is SGDLS and CDR2 YYNGEE. The CDR3 has 13 residues. CDR3 residues: CASSVAVHTEAFF. Written as DNA, the CDR3 is TGTGCCAGCAGCGTAGCGGTCCACACTGAAGCTTTCTTT.

This chain joins TRBV5-1 and TRBJ2-1; TRBD1 aligns across 8 bases. This CDR3 has 16 residues. V trimming: 0 bases; J trimming: 2 bases; junction bases outside the gene matches: 4. Germline lookup yields CDR1 SGHRS and CDR2 YFSETQ. In DNA, the CDR3 is TGCGCCAGCAGCTTGGACCCAGGGGGCCCCTACAATGAGCAGTTCTTC. Protein product: CASSLDPGGPYNEQFF.

The chain uses TRBV6-5 and TRBJ1-2; D unresolved. Trimming cost V 6 bases and J 3 bases, with 11 bases left between them. The CDR3 extends over 13 amino acids. Per the germline V gene, CDR1 is MNHEY and CDR2 is SVGAGI. The CDR3 is CASSRDTDYGYTF. The CDR3 DNA reads TGTGCCAGCAGCCGCGACACCGACTATGGCTACACCTTC.

This chain uses TRBV9 with TRBJ2-5, with TRBD1 matching 7 bases. There are 13 residues in the CDR3. Germline V gives CDR1 SGDLS, CDR2 YYNGEE. Germline trimming cut 7 bases from V and 3 bases from J; bases unmatched to any gene: 6. The chain's CDR3 is CASSGQTKETQYF. CDR3 coding DNA: TGTGCCAGCTCGGGACAGACAAAAGAGACCCAGTACTTC.

The rearrangement uses TRBV11-2 and TRBJ2-1; D remains ambiguous. The V end lost 1 base, the J end lost 9 bases, and 7 bases lay between the germline ends. This CDR3 contains 12 residues. Germline V lookup: CDR1 SGHAT, CDR2 FQNNGV. As DNA, the CDR3 is TGTGCCAGCAGCTTAGGAGCAGGTGAGCAGTTCTTC. Translating it yields CASSLGAGEQFF.

The chain employs TRBV6-2 or TRBV6-3 and TRBJ2-1, with a tentative D call TRBD1 (6 bases). V was shortened by 1 base and J by 7 bases, with 20 bases between the two germline ends. In germline, CDR1 is MNHEY, CDR2 SVGEGT. The CDR3 runs to 17 residues. CDR3 amino acids: CASSYWGRGVARNEQFF. The DNA of the CDR3 is TGTGCCAGCAGTTACTGGGGCAGGGGAGTAGCTAGGAATGAGCAGTTCTTC.

The chain carries TRBV2 and TRBJ2-6; 8 bases match TRBD1. This CDR3 has 17 residues. In germline, CDR1 is SNHLY, CDR2 FYNNEI. J was trimmed by 1 base and V by 4 bases; bases with no gene match: 6. CDR3 nucleotide sequence: TGTGCCAGCAGTGGGCAGGGGGCTTTATCTGGGGCCAACGTCCTGACTTTC. It specifies CASSGQGALSGANVLTF. The entire variable domain, with the rest obtained from reference TRBV2 and TRBJ2-6, is as follows: EPEVTQTPSHQVTQMGQEVILRCVPISNHLYFYWYRQILGQKVEFLVSFYNNEISEKSEIFDDQFSVERPDGSNFTLKIRSTKLEDSAMYFCASSGQGALSGANVLTFGAGSRLTVL.

This rearrangement joins TRBV2 to TRBJ1-5, with 9 bases that match TRBD1. CDR3 length equals 16 residues. J was trimmed by 6 bases and V by 6 bases; bases with no gene match: 12. Germline assignment: CDR1 SNHLY and CDR2 FYNNEI. The CDR3 DNA is TGTGCCAGCAGGGGACAGGGTTTCTCATTCGGTCAGCCCCAGCATTTT. Translated, it gives CASRGQGFSFGQPQHF.

The rearrangement uses TRBV29-1 and TRBJ1-5; D unclear. Trimming removed 7 bases at V and 2 bases at J, with 12 bases between. The CDR3 totals 13 residues. The germline V gene encodes CDR1 SQVTM and CDR2 ANQGSEA. The CDR3 spells CSAKTVGNQPQHF. CDR3 sequence (DNA): TGCAGCGCTAAAACAGTGGGCAATCAGCCCCAGCATTTT.

The chain couples TRBV5-1 to TRBJ2-7; 8 bases align to TRBD1. The trim removed 4 bases at V and 4 bases at J, leaving 13 bases unmatched. This CDR3 spans 16 amino acids. CDR1 and CDR2 from the germline V gene are SGHRS and YFSETQ. CDR3 loop: CASSGGDRGQGYEQYF. The CDR3, as DNA: TGCGCCAGCAGCGGGGGAGACAGGGGTCAAGGGTACGAGCAGTACTTC.

The V call is TRBV24-1, the J call TRBJ1-5; D is ambiguous. Germline values: CDR1 KGHDR, CDR2 SFDVKD. Trimming cost V 5 bases and J 10 bases, with 14 bases left between them. The CDR3 spans 13 residues. The CDR3 nucleotides are TGTGCCACCAGTGGTACCCTGGGAGGCCCCCAGCATTTT. This sequence encodes CATSGTLGGPQHF.

V is TRBV5-8 and J is TRBJ2-6; D uncertain. Germline CDR1 reads SGHTS; CDR2 reads YDEGEE. The CDR3 has 13 amino acids. The germline V and J ends were trimmed by 5 bases and 2 bases, with 5 bases remaining between them. This CDR3 reads CASRLTGANVLTF. The CDR3, as DNA: TGTGCCAGCAGGTTAACTGGGGCCAACGTCCTGACTTTC.

This clone has only a few counts. This sequence joins TRBV2 and TRBJ1-6; perhaps TRBD1 as D (6 bases). This CDR3 has 15 amino acids. Per germline, CDR1 SNHLY and CDR2 FYNNEI. V was shortened by 2 bases and J by 8 bases, with 13 bases between the two germline ends. The CDR3 region is CASSEWLAGDSPLHF. In DNA, the CDR3 is TGTGCCAGCAGTGAATGGTTAGCAGGGGATTCACCCCTCCACTTT.

The chain joins TRBV12-3 or TRBV12-4 to TRBJ2-1; D unclear. The CDR3 covers 12 residues. V gave up 3 bases and J gave up 6 bases, with 6 bases separating them. The CDR3 loop is CASSFTGNEQFF. The CDR3 coding sequence is TGTGCCAGCAGTTTCACCGGCAATGAGCAGTTCTTC.

The genes are TRBV2 and TRBJ1-5; TRBD1 is a possible D gene (5 bases). V gave up 4 bases and J gave up 0 bases, with 13 bases separating them. The CDR3 has 16 amino acids. CDR1 is SNHLY, CDR2 FYNNEI, per germline. Here the CDR3 DNA reads TGTGCCAGCAGTGGGGGAGGGGTAGGTAGCAATCAGCCCCAGCATTTT. Its protein is CASSGGGVGSNQPQHF.

The chain couples TRBV27 to TRBJ1-2, with D possibly TRBD1 on 5 matching bases. Trimming shortened V by 9 bases and J by 5 bases, and 19 bases separated the two germline ends. Per the germline V gene, CDR1 is MNHEY and CDR2 is SMNVEV (reference sequence). The CDR3 totals 14 residues. The CDR3 sequence is CASRLLDRPYGYTF. The CDR3 DNA reads TGTGCCAGTAGACTTCTCGACAGACCTTATGGCTACACCTTC.

This chain links TRBV9 with TRBJ2-3; TRBD1 is a possible D gene (6 bases). The CDR3 runs 13 residues. Germline lookup yields CDR1 SGDLS and CDR2 YYNGEE. Trimming removed 6 bases at V and 1 base at J, with 9 bases between. As DNA, the CDR3 is TGTGCCAGCAAGAAGGGGGGCACAGATACGCAGTATTTT. This sequence encodes CASKKGGTDTQYF.

As concerns this clone: At the DNA level, this CDR3 is encoded by other sequences in the same sample as well. The chain has TRBV15 and TRBJ1-5; D remains unclear. The CDR3 is 13 residues long. Trimming took 0 bases from V and 4 from J, leaving 4 bases between them. The germline CDR1 and CDR2 sequences are LNHNV and YYDKDF (reference sequence). CDR3 coding DNA: TGTGCCACCAGCAGAGACAGGAATCAGCCCCAGCATTTT. As protein: CATSRDRNQPQHF.

This chain uses TRBV19 with TRBJ2-7; a possible D gene is TRBD2 (6 bases). Trimming took off 1 base at V and 5 bases at J, with 12 bases between the two ends. CDR3 size: 14 residues. The germline gives CDR1 LNHDA, CDR2 SQIVND (reference sequence). CDR3 DNA sequence: TGTGCCAGTAGTATAGCGGGAGAGAGCGACGAGCAGTACTTC. Amino acid sequence: CASSIAGESDEQYF.

The chain carries TRBV5-1 and TRBJ2-1, with a tentative D call TRBD2 (6 bases). V was shortened by 2 bases and J by 3 bases, with 12 bases between the two germline ends. The CDR3 extends over 15 amino acids. Germline lookup yields CDR1 SGHRS and CDR2 YFSETQ. The CDR3 coding sequence is TGCGCCAGCAGCTTAGGAGGGAGCCTCTACAATGAGCAGTTCTTC. It is translated as CASSLGGSLYNEQFF.

The chain couples TRBV3-1 (or the pseudogene TRBV3-2) to TRBJ2-4; 9 positions agree with TRBD2. The CDR3 totals 15 residues. J gave up 6 bases and V 4 bases, and 7 bases lay outside the gene matches. Looked up from germline, CDR1 is LGHDT and CDR2 is YNNKEL (reference sequence). The CDR3 region is CASSPLAGMGNIQYF. The CDR3 DNA sequence: TGTGCCAGCAGCCCGCTAGCGGGGATGGGAAACATTCAGTACTTC.

CDR3 protein: CAISEAQIRSPLHF. CDR3 DNA sequence: TGTGCCATCAGTGAGGCGCAAATCAGGTCACCCCTCCACTTT. The chain is built from TRBV10-3 and TRBJ1-6; D remains unclear. The V gene lost 2 bases and the J gene lost 10 bases, with 12 bases spanning the gap. Germline V gene lookup returns CDR1 ENHRY and CDR2 SYGVKD. The length of the CDR3 is 14 residues.